The 16 T cell receptor beta chains presented below share a single source sample, sequenced in a study of tumor-infiltrating lymphocytes in primary liver carcinoma. A constant-region primer primed TCR beta cDNA synthesis from about 530 ng of total RNA. Investigators got TCR beta libraries out of three nested multiplex PCR rounds, done with slightly modified ARM-PCR. Forward primers for TRBV1-TRBV30 and a C-beta reverse primer served the first two PCR rounds, at about 10 cycles each. Each CDR3 protein is one row after TCRdb ran MiXCR on the multiplex PCR reads. The profile shows 70,000 to 85,000 distinct CDR3 sequences, 71% of them singletons. Investigators took RNA and DNA out together from roughly 18-30 mg of unsorted bulk tissue. Sequenced input: liver tumor tissue from sampling region 4. The subset is: tumor region T4, right-lateral pole. The receptors were gathered from a woman in her sixties with primary liver carcinoma and hepatitis B virus infection.

The J gene is TRBJ2-3, the V gene TRBV5-4; D not certain. The CDR3 is 12 amino acids. Trimming left V 7 bases short and J 6 bases short, with 12 bases between. Germline CDR1 SGHNT, CDR2 YYREEE (reference sequence). The CDR3 bases are TGTGCCAGCTGCCCCTCCCGCGATACGCAGTATTTT. This sequence encodes CASCPSRDTQYF.

This clonotype was seen repeatedly, ten times or more. The chain is built from TRBV4-2 and TRBJ2-2, with D hard to call. CDR3 size: 16 residues. Germline CDR1 and CDR2: LGHNA and YNFKEQ. With 1 base removed from V and 2 bases from J, the gap between germline ends came to 11 bases. The CDR3 DNA reads TGTGCCAGCAGCCAAGTGGGTAGCAGAAACACCGGGGAGCTGTTTTTT. Its translation is CASSQVGSRNTGELFF.

Remarks on this clonotype: Mismatch with germline at one junction end may stem from a read error. The CDR3 sequence: CANSFGDSYKQYF. The CDR3 DNA sequence: TGTGCCAACAGCTTTGGGGACAGCTACAAGCAGTACTTC. This rearrangement joins TRBV11-1 to TRBJ2-7; 7 positions match TRBD1. The length of the CDR3 is 13 residues. Germline CDR1 reads SGHAT; CDR2 reads FQDESV (reference sequence).

With regard to this clonotype: One junction end does not reproduce the germline sequence, and a read error may be involved. The genes are TRBV28 and TRBJ2-4, with TRBD2 as a possible D gene (6 bases). The CDR3 sequence is 14 residues long. From germline, CDR1 is MDHEN and CDR2 SYDVKM. DNA for the CDR3: TGTGTCAGCATCGGAGGGCTAGCCAAAAACATTCAGTACTTC. Translating gives CVSIGGLAKNIQYF.

For this clonotype: One junction end disagrees with the germline gene, perhaps due to a read error. The chain carries TRBV4-1 and TRBJ2-2; a possible D gene is TRBD2 (5 bases). Germline V gives CDR1 MGHRA, CDR2 YSYEKL. CDR3 length: 17 amino acids. Written as DNA, the CDR3 is TGCGCCAGCAGACATGTAGACATGGGATTTCCGACCGGGGAGCTCTTTTTT. The encoded protein is CASRHVDMGFPTGELFF.

V is TRBV7-9 and J is TRBJ1-2; D might be TRBD1 (5 bases). CDR1 SEHNR and CDR2 FQNEAQ come from the germline V gene (reference sequence). CDR3 size: 13 residues. CDR3 loop: CVGSFGEGAGYTF. In DNA, the CDR3 is TGTGTCGGCAGCTTTGGGGAAGGGGCTGGCTACACCTTC.

In regard to this clonotype: A read error is likely, as this CDR3 ends without the conserved phenylalanine or tryptophan. The DNA is omitted, as the CDR3 cannot be located on it reliably, and the CDR3 follows TCRdb's listing. This rearrangement joins TRBV11-2 to TRBJ1-2; TRBD1, as called in the table, went unchecked against the DNA. Including both end residues, the CDR3 is 15 amino acids long. Germline V lookup: CDR1 SGHAT, CDR2 FQNNGV. The CDR3 here is CASSLTIQGDGGYTL.

On this clonotype: This likely comes from a read error, as the CDR3 has no conserved phenylalanine or tryptophan at its end. V and J are TRBV6-1 and TRBJ2-3; D might be TRBD2 (6 bases). Per the germline V gene, CDR1 is MNHNS and CDR2 is SASEGT. The CDR3 is 15 amino acids. This chain's CDR3 is CTSRTQRASTDTQYL. CDR3 in DNA: TGTACCAGCAGAACCCAGCGGGCTAGCACAGATACGCAGTATTTA.

The sample holds one count of this clonotype. This may arise from a read error, as a much more abundant clone is one base away. The chain combines TRBV30 with TRBJ2-3; 10 bases are a match to TRBD2. V shed 4 bases, J shed 4 bases, and the junction held 5 bases outside the gene matches. There are 14 residues in the CDR3. CDR1 and CDR2 from the germline V gene are GTSNPN and SVGIG (reference sequence). CDR3 sequence: CAWNPGLAPDTQYF. The CDR3 coding sequence is TGTGCCTGGAACCCGGGACTAGCGCCAGATACGCAGTATTTT.

On this clonotype itself: One end of the junction varies from germline; a read error may be responsible. The chain carries TRBV6-1 and TRBJ1-2, with unresolved D. Germline CDR1 is MNHNS and CDR2 is SASEGT. The CDR3 runs to 13 residues. The CDR3 DNA is TGTGCCAGCAGTGAAATGCCTAGCTATGGCAACACCTTC. Translated, it gives CASSEMPSYGNTF.

A remark on this clonotype: This may arise from a read error, as a much more abundant clone is one base away. The rearrangement uses TRBV11-3 and TRBJ1-5; D unclear. CDR1 SGHNT and CDR2 YENEEA come from the germline V gene. This CDR3 region has 15 residues. Trimming removed 0 bases from V and 6 bases from J, with 12 bases in between. DNA for the CDR3: TGTGCCAGCAGCTTAGATCTGAGGGTGGCTCAGCCCCAGCATTTT. This codes for CASSLDLRVAQPQHF. Looking up the rest from reference TRBV11-3 and TRBJ1-5 gives the full variable domain: EAGVVQSPRYKIIEKKQPVAFWCNPISGHNTLYWYLQNLGQGPELLIRYENEEAVDDSQLPKDRFSAERLKGVDSTLKIQPAELGDSAVYLCASSLDLRVAQPQHFGDGTRLSIL.

On this clonotype itself: The germline gene is not matched at one end of the junction; a read error may be the cause. This chain connects TRBV10-3 to TRBJ2-7, with TRBD1 as a possible D gene (6 bases). This CDR3 has 14 amino acids. CDR1 is ENHRY, CDR2 SYGVKD, per germline. The chain's CDR3 is CAISGGREPYEQYF. The CDR3 DNA follows: TGCGCCATCAGTGGGGGCAGGGAACCCTACGAGCAGTACTTC.

Turning to this clonotype: The final CDR3 position lacks the conserved phenylalanine or tryptophan, pointing to a likely read error. V is TRBV5-6 and J is TRBJ2-1; 7 bases map to TRBD2. The CDR3 is 16 amino acids. V lost 7 bases and J lost 3; bases outside the gene matches: 13. Germline V lookup: CDR1 SGHDT, CDR2 YYEEEE. The CDR3 DNA reads as TGTGCCAGCTTGATCAAGGGTGGCGGGAGCTACAATGAGCAGTTCATC. It specifies CASLIKGGGSYNEQFI.

This clonotype was found a few times. A read error may produce the germline difference seen at one junction end. V usage is TRBV11-1 and J usage is TRBJ2-1; D is perhaps TRBD1 or TRBD2 (5 bases each). The CDR3 is 15 residues long. In germline, CDR1 is SGHAT, CDR2 FQDESV (reference sequence). The CDR3 spells CANSLEGTTYNEEFF. In nucleotides, the CDR3 is TGTGCCAACAGCTTAGAGGGGACGACCTACAATGAGGAGTTCTTC.

This clonotype was observed many times. V gene TRBV5-1 combines with J gene TRBJ1-1; TRBD1 agrees at 8 bases. The V gene's germline CDR1 is SGHRS and CDR2 YFSETQ. The V segment lost 5 bases and the J segment 1 base; nucleotides outside the gene matches: 4. The CDR3 extends over 14 amino acids. The CDR3 reads CASRDREGNTEAFF. CDR3 bases: TGCGCCAGCAGGGACAGGGAGGGGAACACTGAAGCTTTCTTT. Combining the CDR3 with reference TRBV5-1 and TRBJ1-1 gives the whole variable domain KAGVTQTPRYLIKTRGQQVTLSCSPISGHRSVSWYQQTPGQGLQFLFEYFSETQRNKGNFPGRFSGRQFSNSRSEMNVSTLELGDSALYLCASRDREGNTEAFFGQGTRLTVV.

On this clonotype: A single base separates this from a much larger clone, so it may be a read error. The gene calls are TRBV6-5 and TRBJ1-6, with a weak D call TRBD1 (5 bases). The germline CDR1 and CDR2 sequences are MNHEY and SVGAGI. This CDR3 has 17 amino acids. V was pared by 7 bases and J by 5 bases, with 21 bases between. The CDR3 loop is CASNSNRTGLNNSPLHF. The CDR3 nucleotides read TGTGCCAGCAACTCGAATCGGACGGGGCTTAATAATTCACCCCTCCACTTT.